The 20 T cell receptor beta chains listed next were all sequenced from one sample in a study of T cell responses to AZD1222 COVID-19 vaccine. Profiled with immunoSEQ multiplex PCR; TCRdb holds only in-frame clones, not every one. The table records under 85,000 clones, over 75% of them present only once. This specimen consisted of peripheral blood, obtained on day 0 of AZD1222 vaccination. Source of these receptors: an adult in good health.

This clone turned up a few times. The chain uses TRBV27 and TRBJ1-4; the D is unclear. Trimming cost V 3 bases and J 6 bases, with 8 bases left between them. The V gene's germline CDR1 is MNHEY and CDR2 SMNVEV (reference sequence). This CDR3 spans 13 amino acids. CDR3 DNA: TGTGCCAGCAGTTTGGCCCGGGATGAAAAACTGTTTTTT. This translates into CASSLARDEKLFF.

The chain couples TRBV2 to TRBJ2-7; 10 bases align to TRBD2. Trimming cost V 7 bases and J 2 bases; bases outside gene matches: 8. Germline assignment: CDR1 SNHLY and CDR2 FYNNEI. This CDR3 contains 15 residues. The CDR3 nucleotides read TGTGCCAGCAAGGAAGGACTAGCGGAAACCTACGAGCAGTACTTC. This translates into CASKEGLAETYEQYF.

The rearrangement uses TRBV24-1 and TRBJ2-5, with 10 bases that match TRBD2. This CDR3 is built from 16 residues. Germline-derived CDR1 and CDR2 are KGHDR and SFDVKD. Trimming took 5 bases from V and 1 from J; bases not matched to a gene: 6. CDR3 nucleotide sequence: TGTGCCACCAGTGCCCCCCGACTAGCGGGCCAAGAGACCCAGTACTTC. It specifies CATSAPRLAGQETQYF.

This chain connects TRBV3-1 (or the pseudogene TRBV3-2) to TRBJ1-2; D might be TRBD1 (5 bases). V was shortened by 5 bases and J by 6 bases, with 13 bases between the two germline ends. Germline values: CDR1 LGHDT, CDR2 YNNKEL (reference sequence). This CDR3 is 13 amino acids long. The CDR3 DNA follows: TGTGCCAGCAGCTTTGGGGGTGGGGATGGCTACACCTTC. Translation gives CASSFGGGDGYTF.

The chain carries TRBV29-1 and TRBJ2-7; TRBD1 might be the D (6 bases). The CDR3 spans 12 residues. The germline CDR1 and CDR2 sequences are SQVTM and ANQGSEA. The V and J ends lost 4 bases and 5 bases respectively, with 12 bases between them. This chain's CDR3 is CSVGLQGDEQYF. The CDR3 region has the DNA TGCAGCGTTGGGCTACAGGGAGACGAGCAGTACTTC.

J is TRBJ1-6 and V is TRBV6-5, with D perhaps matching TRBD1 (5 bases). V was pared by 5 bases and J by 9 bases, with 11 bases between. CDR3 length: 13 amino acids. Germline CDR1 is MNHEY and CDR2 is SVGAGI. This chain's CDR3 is CASSLRDGSPLHF. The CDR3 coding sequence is TGTGCCAGCAGTCTTCGGGACGGTTCACCCCTCCACTTT.

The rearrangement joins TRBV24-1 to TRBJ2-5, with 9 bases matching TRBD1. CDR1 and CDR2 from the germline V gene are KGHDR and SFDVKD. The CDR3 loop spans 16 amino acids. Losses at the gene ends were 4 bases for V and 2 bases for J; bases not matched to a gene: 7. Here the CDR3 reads CATSDLAGQGQETQYF. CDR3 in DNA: TGTGCCACCAGTGACCTGGCCGGACAGGGGCAAGAGACCCAGTACTTC.

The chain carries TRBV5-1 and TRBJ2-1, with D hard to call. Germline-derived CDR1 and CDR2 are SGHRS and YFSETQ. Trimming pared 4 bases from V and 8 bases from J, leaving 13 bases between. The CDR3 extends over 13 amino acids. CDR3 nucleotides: TGCGCCAGCAGCCCCCTACCTGGGGATGAGCAGTTCTTC. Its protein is CASSPLPGDEQFF.

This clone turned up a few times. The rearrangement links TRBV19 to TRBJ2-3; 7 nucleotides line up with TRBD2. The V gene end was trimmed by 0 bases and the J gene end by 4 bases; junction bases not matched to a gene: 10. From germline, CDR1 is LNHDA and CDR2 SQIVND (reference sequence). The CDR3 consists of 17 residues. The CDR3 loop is CASSIEGAGVVSDTQYF. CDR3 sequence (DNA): TGTGCCAGTAGTATAGAAGGGGCGGGGGTCGTTTCAGATACGCAGTATTTT.

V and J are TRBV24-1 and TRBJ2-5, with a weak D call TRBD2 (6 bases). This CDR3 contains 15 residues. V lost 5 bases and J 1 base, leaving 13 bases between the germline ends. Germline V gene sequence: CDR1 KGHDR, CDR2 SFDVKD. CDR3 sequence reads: CATSVLGTCQETQYF. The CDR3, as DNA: TGTGCCACCAGTGTTTTAGGGACTTGCCAAGAGACCCAGTACTTC.

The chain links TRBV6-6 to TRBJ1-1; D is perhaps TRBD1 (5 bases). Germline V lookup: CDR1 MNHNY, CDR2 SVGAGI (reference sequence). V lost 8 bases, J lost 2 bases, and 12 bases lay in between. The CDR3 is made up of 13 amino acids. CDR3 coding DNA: TGTGCCAGCTCGGGACGGCGAAACACTGAAGCTTTCTTT. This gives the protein CASSGRRNTEAFF.

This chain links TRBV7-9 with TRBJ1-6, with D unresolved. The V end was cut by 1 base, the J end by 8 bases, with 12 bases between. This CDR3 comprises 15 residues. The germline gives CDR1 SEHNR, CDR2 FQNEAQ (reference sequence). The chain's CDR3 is CASSLVIQKDSPLHF. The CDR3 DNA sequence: TGTGCCAGCAGCTTAGTTATCCAGAAGGATTCACCCCTCCACTTT.

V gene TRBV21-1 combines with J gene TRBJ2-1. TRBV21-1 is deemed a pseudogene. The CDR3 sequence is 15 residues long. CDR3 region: CASSKEQGRHNEQFF. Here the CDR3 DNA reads TGTGCCAGCAGCAAAGAGCAGGGACGACACAATGAGCAGTTCTTC.

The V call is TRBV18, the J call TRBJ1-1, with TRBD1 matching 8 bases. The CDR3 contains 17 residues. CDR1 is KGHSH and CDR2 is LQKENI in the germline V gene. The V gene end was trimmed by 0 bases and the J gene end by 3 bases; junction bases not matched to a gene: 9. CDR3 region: CASSPPAGGGLDTEAFF. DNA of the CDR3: TGTGCCAGCTCACCACCAGCAGGGGGCGGATTGGACACTGAAGCTTTCTTT.

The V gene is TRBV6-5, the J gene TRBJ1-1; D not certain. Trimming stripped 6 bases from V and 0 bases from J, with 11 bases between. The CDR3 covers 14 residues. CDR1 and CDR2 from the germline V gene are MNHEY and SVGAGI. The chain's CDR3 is CASRILTVNTEAFF. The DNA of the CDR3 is TGTGCCAGCAGGATCCTAACAGTGAACACTGAAGCTTTCTTT.

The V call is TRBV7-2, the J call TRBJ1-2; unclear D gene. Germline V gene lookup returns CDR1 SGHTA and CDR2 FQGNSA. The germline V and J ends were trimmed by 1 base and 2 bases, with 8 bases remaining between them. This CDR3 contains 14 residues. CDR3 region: CASSLGQENYGYTF. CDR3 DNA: TGTGCCAGCAGCTTAGGGCAGGAAAACTATGGCTACACCTTC.

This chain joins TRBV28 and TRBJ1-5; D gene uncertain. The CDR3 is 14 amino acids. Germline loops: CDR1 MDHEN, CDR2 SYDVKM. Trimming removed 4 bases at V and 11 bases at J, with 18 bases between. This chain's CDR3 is CASSSPSARETQHF. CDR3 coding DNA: TGTGCCAGCAGTTCCCCGTCCGCACGGGAGACCCAGCATTTT.

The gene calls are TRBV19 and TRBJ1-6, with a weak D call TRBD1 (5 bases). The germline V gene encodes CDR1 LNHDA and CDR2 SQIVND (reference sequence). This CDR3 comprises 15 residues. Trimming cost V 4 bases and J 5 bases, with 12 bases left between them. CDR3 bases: TGTGCCAGTAGTACCCCTGGCAGGGATAATTCACCCCTCCACTTT. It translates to CASSTPGRDNSPLHF.

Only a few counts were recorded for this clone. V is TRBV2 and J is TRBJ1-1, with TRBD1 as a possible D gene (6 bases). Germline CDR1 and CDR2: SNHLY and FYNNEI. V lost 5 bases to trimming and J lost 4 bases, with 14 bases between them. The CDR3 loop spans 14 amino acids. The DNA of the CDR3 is TGTGCCAGCAGTCCCCTAGGGGGGGGCACTGAAGCTTTCTTT. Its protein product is CASSPLGGGTEAFF.

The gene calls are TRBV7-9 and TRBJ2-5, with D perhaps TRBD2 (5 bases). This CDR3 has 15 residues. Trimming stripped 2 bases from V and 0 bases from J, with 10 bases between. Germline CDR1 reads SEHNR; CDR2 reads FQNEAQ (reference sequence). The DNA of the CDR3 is TGTGCCAGCAGCTTAATACTCGGGGACCAAGAGACCCAGTACTTC. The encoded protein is CASSLILGDQETQYF.